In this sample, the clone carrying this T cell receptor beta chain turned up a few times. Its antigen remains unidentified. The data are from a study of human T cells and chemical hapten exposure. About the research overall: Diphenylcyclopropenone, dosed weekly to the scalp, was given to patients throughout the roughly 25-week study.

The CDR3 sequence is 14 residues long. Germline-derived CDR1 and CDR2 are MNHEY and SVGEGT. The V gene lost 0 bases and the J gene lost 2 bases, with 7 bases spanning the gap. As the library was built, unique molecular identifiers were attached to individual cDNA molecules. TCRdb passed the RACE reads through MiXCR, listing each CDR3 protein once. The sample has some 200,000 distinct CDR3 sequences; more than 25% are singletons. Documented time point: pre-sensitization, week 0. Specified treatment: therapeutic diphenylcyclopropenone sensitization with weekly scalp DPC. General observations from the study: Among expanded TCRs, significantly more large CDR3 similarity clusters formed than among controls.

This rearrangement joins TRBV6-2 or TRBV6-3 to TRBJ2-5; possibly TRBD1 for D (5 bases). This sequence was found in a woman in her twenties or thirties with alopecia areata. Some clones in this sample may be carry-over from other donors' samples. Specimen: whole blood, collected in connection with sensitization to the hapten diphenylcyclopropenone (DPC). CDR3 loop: CASSYSPGQETQYF. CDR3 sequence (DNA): TGTGCCAGCAGTTACTCACCAGGGCAAGAGACCCAGTACTTC.